This T cell receptor beta chain was sequenced in a study of control samples from healthy donors and cancer patients (dated by TCRdb to 2018 to 2021). The library was prepared using the immunoSEQ multiplex PCR assay. What TCRdb holds here is the immuneACCESS table cut down to in-frame rearrangements. Part of the clones is not present; checked against another copy, under half of the missing clones reflect an unresolved V gene, and the others are unexplained. This sample has around 130,000 clones in its table, and roughly 88% of those were observed once. The ten largest make up more than 2.5% of the sample. Comment on this clone: Its antigen remains unidentified. Nothing much larger sits one base from this clone, and base qualities are not available.

V has 2 bases trimmed and J has 1 base trimmed; junction bases matching no gene number 4. Inclusive of the bounding cysteine and phenylalanine, the CDR3 is 16 residues long. Just CDR3 DNA is preserved here, 48 bases in frame from base 1. Looking up the germline V gene (reference sequence) yields CDR1 LNHDA and CDR2 SQIVND. The sequenced sample consisted of blood. Recombination connected TRBV19 to TRBJ2-4, with 8 bases in between that match TRBD1. The receptor comes from a man over 45 in good health. The nucleotides are TGTGCCAGTAGTATACAGGGGGCTAGGGCCAAAAACATTCAGTACTTC. This translates into CASSIQGARAKNIQYF.